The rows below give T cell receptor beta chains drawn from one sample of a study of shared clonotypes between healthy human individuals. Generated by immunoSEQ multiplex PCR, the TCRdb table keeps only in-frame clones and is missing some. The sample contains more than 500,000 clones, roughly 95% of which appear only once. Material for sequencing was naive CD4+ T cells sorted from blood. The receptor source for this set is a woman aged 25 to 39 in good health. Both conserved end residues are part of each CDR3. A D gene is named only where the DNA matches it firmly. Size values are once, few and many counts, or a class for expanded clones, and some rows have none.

cdr3_aa: CASSEARVNEQFF
d_call: .
v_call: TRBV25-1
clone_size: .

cdr3_aa: CAISEWEQNTGELFF
d_call: .
v_call: TRBV10-3
clone_size: .

cdr3_aa: CASSMDGVYEQYF
d_call: .
v_call: TRBV5-5
clone_size: .

cdr3_aa: CASSLDRADEQFF
d_call: .
v_call: TRBV5-4
clone_size: .

cdr3_aa: CASSPSRDLGDIQYF
d_call: .
v_call: TRBV19
clone_size: .

cdr3_aa: CASRGTSGKVYEQYF
d_call: TRBD2
v_call: TRBV5-1
clone_size: .

cdr3_aa: CASSENRVSGANVLTF
d_call: .
v_call: TRBV2
clone_size: .

cdr3_aa: CASSLRETAYGYTF
d_call: .
v_call: TRBV27
clone_size: .

cdr3_aa: CASSIVQGQRDFYGYTF
d_call: .
v_call: TRBV19
clone_size: .

cdr3_aa: CASSIVTENQPQHF
d_call: .
v_call: TRBV19
clone_size: .

cdr3_aa: CATFSYNEQFF
d_call: .
v_call: TRBV19
clone_size: .

cdr3_aa: CASNLEPTDTQYF
d_call: .
v_call: TRBV5-1
clone_size: .

cdr3_aa: CASSTRGGPGETQYF
d_call: .
v_call: TRBV19
clone_size: .

cdr3_aa: CASSSGLAAYNEQFF
d_call: TRBD2
v_call: TRBV5-4
clone_size: .

cdr3_aa: CASSIKTVQPYEQYF
d_call: .
v_call: TRBV19
clone_size: .

cdr3_aa: CAWSPPGLAGVGTGELFF
d_call: TRBD2
v_call: TRBV30
clone_size: .

cdr3_aa: CASSRGTVRTYEQYF
d_call: TRBD1
v_call: TRBV28
clone_size: .

cdr3_aa: CASSPELSGNTIYF
d_call: .
v_call: TRBV7-6
clone_size: .

cdr3_aa: CASSYSRGGEQFF
d_call: .
v_call: TRBV6-5
clone_size: .

cdr3_aa: CASSERGANEQFF
d_call: .
v_call: TRBV25-1
clone_size: .

cdr3_aa: CASSPGGMKYEQYF
d_call: TRBD1
v_call: TRBV6-6
clone_size: once

cdr3_aa: CASRGYTSTNEKLFF
d_call: .
v_call: TRBV27
clone_size: .

cdr3_aa: CAWSTRGISYGYTF
d_call: .
v_call: TRBV30
clone_size: .

cdr3_aa: CASSPRREGGYTF
d_call: .
v_call: TRBV21-1
clone_size: .

cdr3_aa: CASSLPHGATDTQYF
d_call: .
v_call: TRBV28
clone_size: .

cdr3_aa: CASSHPSGRTHEQYF
d_call: TRBD2
v_call: TRBV27
clone_size: .

cdr3_aa: CASSLTVYEQFF
d_call: .
v_call: TRBV7-2
clone_size: .

cdr3_aa: CASSPDGATDTQYF
d_call: .
v_call: TRBV18
clone_size: .

cdr3_aa: CASSSRDRGGFQPQHF
d_call: TRBD1
v_call: TRBV6-5
clone_size: .

cdr3_aa: CASSGGQGLYGYTF
d_call: TRBD1
v_call: TRBV28
clone_size: .

cdr3_aa: CASSLGLPTDTQYF
d_call: .
v_call: TRBV5-1
clone_size: .

cdr3_aa: CASTQAFRSGNTIYF
d_call: .
v_call: TRBV28
clone_size: .

cdr3_aa: CASSYLSGRAYNEQFF
d_call: TRBD2
v_call: TRBV11-2
clone_size: .

cdr3_aa: CASSVRRTVATGELFF
d_call: .
v_call: TRBV6-1
clone_size: .

cdr3_aa: CASSQNRGRDEQFF
d_call: TRBD1
v_call: TRBV18
clone_size: .

cdr3_aa: CASSPGGAGNYGYTF
d_call: .
v_call: TRBV6-1
clone_size: .

cdr3_aa: CASNSPSANTGELFF
d_call: .
v_call: TRBV28
clone_size: .

cdr3_aa: CASGLSPNQETQYF
d_call: .
v_call: TRBV12-5
clone_size: .

cdr3_aa: CASSLGLAAPYQYF
d_call: TRBD2
v_call: TRBV27
clone_size: .

cdr3_aa: CASSYLASNTEAFF
d_call: .
v_call: TRBV6-5
clone_size: .

cdr3_aa: CASSPRGTLPAEQYF
d_call: TRBD1
v_call: TRBV18
clone_size: .

cdr3_aa: CASSIEGTEAFF
d_call: .
v_call: TRBV19
clone_size: few

cdr3_aa: CASSYSFKVEQFF
d_call: .
v_call: TRBV6-5
clone_size: .

cdr3_aa: CASSRTSGRPDTQYF
d_call: TRBD2
v_call: TRBV7-9
clone_size: .

cdr3_aa: CASSSGTRPRGYTF
d_call: .
v_call: TRBV7-2
clone_size: once

cdr3_aa: CASSPGLAGANTGELFF
d_call: TRBD2
v_call: TRBV4-1
clone_size: .

cdr3_aa: CASRDSGTVEQYF
d_call: TRBD1
v_call: TRBV25-1
clone_size: .

cdr3_aa: CASSRPTGKGSGANVLTF
d_call: TRBD1
v_call: TRBV28
clone_size: .

cdr3_aa: CASSRERDSPLHF
d_call: .
v_call: TRBV6-4
clone_size: .

cdr3_aa: CASSSDRVRGNQPQHF
d_call: TRBD1
v_call: TRBV5-1
clone_size: .

cdr3_aa: CASSEGLAGLSYEQYF
d_call: TRBD2
v_call: TRBV5-1
clone_size: .

cdr3_aa: CASSHNREAAFF
d_call: .
v_call: TRBV13
clone_size: .

cdr3_aa: CASSQGALAGVPWETQYF
d_call: TRBD2
v_call: TRBV4-1
clone_size: .

cdr3_aa: CSVTDRSVTNYGYTF
d_call: .
v_call: TRBV29-1
clone_size: .